The rows below give T cell receptor beta chains drawn from one sample of a study of cytomegalovirus exposure and HLA in healthy donors. Here immunoSEQ multiplex PCR was the method, and the copy in TCRdb shows in-frame clones only, minus some. The sample contains 200,000 or so clones, under 90% of which appear only once. Sequencing was carried out using PBMCs. The receptors derive from a human donor in good health. The CDR3 runs from the conserved cysteine through the conserved F or W. A D gene is named only where the DNA matches it firmly. Rows may omit the clone size; those that give it use once, few, many or a size class.

NA	NA	TRBV29-1	13	TRBJ1-1	TGCAGCGTTGCGGGGGTTCTGAACACTGAAGCTTTCTTT	CSVAGVLNTEAFF
TRBD1	few	TRBV5-4	16	TRBJ1-1	TGTGCCAGCAGCTTCCGGGACAGCAGACCGAACACTGAAGCTTTCTTT	CASSFRDSRPNTEAFF
TRBD1	few	TRBV6-5	12	TRBJ2-7	TGTGCCAGCAGTCTACAGGGGGATGAGCAGTACTTC	CASSLQGDEQYF
NA	NA	TRBV29-1	14	TRBJ1-1	TGCAGCGTCGTATATTACAGGGAAGGCACTGAAGCTTTCTTT	CSVVYYREGTEAFF
NA	once	TRBV20-1	11	TRBJ1-1	TGCAGTGCTAGAGGAGGGACTGAAGCTTTCTTT	CSARGGTEAFF
TRBD1	NA	TRBV7-9	14	TRBJ2-1	TGCCATTCCGATGGGACAGGAGAATACAATGAGCAGTTCTTC	CHSDGTGEYNEQFF
TRBD2	NA	TRBV6-5	15	TRBJ2-5	TGTGCCAGCAGCTCCCTAGCGGGAACCCAAGAGACCCAGTACTTC	CASSSLAGTQETQYF
NA	NA	TRBV7-9	14	TRBJ1-3	TGTGCCAGCAGCTTAGTGAGTCCTGGAAACACCATATATTTT	CASSLVSPGNTIYF
NA	NA	TRBV11-2	15	TRBJ1-3	TGTGCCAGCAGCTTAATTTCAGGGGCCGGAAACACCATATATTTT	CASSLISGAGNTIYF
NA	NA	TRBV6-1	15	TRBJ1-4	TGTGCCAGCAGTGCCCTTTCTGCAACTAATGAAAAACTGTTTTTT	CASSALSATNEKLFF
TRBD2	NA	TRBV6-6	15	TRBJ2-7	TGTGCCAGCAGTCCCTTTGCGGGAGACGTTGACGAGCAGTACTTC	CASSPFAGDVDEQYF